Described below is a single T cell receptor (beta chain) sequence and its context. Its target is not known. Only CD45RO-negative cells positively selected for CCR7 counted as naive CD8 cells, so terminally differentiated effector memory CD45RA+ cells were excluded. The germline gives CDR1 SGHDT, CDR2 YYEEEE. This CDR3 comprises 16 residues. The ends lost 6 bases at V and 8 bases at J; junction bases unmatched: 14. This sample stems from a study of shared clonotypes between healthy human individuals. Study outcomes and limitations: With a handful of donors compared, around 5.4% of naive CD4 clonotypes were shared.

The material for each subset, its genomic DNA, was split evenly across several immunoSEQ plates. The protocol was immunoSEQ multiplex PCR, while the TCRdb copy is restricted to in-frame clones and leaves out a portion. The sample comprises about 1.9 million clones, around 93% of which are singletons, and about 1.7% rests with the top ten. The source is a man between 18 and 35 years old in good health. Some clones in this sample may be carry-over from other donors' samples. The sequenced material came from naive CD8+ T cells from PBMCs. The chain is built from TRBV5-6 and TRBJ1-6; 7 bases are shared with TRBD1. The CDR3: CASTPILTGLYSPLHF. In DNA, the CDR3 is TGTGCCAGCACCCCAATTTTGACAGGGTTATATTCACCCCTCCACTTT. The full variable domain, its missing parts supplied by reference TRBV5-6 and TRBJ1-6, is DAGVTQSPTHLIKTRGQQVTLRCSPKSGHDTVSWYQQALGQGPQFIFQYYEEEERQRGNFPDRFSGHQFPNYSSELNVNALLLGDSALYLCASTPILTGLYSPLHFGNGTRLTVT.